Each of the 22 T cell receptor beta chains below was sequenced from the same sample in a study of T cell changes during pregnancy in multiple sclerosis. Assay used: immunoSEQ multiplex PCR; TCRdb lists only in-frame clones, some missing. The table records 90,000 to 100,000 clones, just over 90% of them present only once. This sample comprised peripheral blood, obtained after pregnancy. Source of these receptors: a female donor in good health, enrolled as a control in a pregnancy study.

This rearrangement joins TRBV18 to TRBJ1-3; D gene uncertain. Trimming shortened V by 3 bases and J by 0 bases, and 9 bases separated the two germline ends. The germline CDR1 and CDR2 sequences are KGHSH and LQKENI. CDR3 size: 15 residues. This CDR3 reads CASSPSYSSGNTIYF. The CDR3 coding sequence is TGTGCCAGCTCACCCTCGTACAGCTCTGGAAACACCATATATTTT. Filled out from reference TRBV18 and TRBJ1-3, the complete variable domain reads NAGVMQNPRHLVRRRGQEARLRCSPMKGHSHVYWYRQLPEEGLKFMVYLQKENIIDESGMPKERFSAEFPKEGPSILRIQQVVRGDSAAYFCASSPSYSSGNTIYFGEGSWLTVV.

The chain carries TRBV15 and TRBJ2-7; 8 bases match TRBD2. CDR3 length: 15 residues. V lost 3 bases to trimming and J lost 0 bases; unmatched junction nucleotides: 4. Germline CDR1 reads LNHNV; CDR2 reads YYDKDF (reference sequence). The CDR3 is CATSSESGSSYEQYF. In nucleotides, the CDR3 is TGTGCCACCAGCAGCGAGAGCGGGAGCTCCTACGAGCAGTACTTC.

CDR3 bases: TGTGCCAGCAGTGGGCCCCTCGAGCAGTACTTC. It encodes CASSGPLEQYF. V is TRBV2 and J is TRBJ2-7; no clear D gene. CDR1 and CDR2 from the germline V gene are SNHLY and FYNNEI. The CDR3 runs to 11 residues. V lost 4 bases, J lost 6 bases, and 7 bases lay in between. Looking up the rest from reference TRBV2 and TRBJ2-7 gives the full variable domain: EPEVTQTPSHQVTQMGQEVILRCVPISNHLYFYWYRQILGQKVEFLVSFYNNEISEKSEIFDDQFSVERPDGSNFTLKIRSTKLEDSAMYFCASSGPLEQYFGPGTRLTVT.

This chain links TRBV28 with TRBJ2-7, with 13 bases aligning to TRBD2. The V and J ends lost 8 bases and 6 bases, in that order; junction bases with no gene match: 16. The CDR3 extends over 17 amino acids. Germline CDR1 is MDHEN and CDR2 is SYDVKM. The CDR3 DNA sequence: TGTGCCAGCGGCTCAGTACAAACTAGCGGGAGGGCCGGCGAGCAGTACTTC. Translated, it gives CASGSVQTSGRAGEQYF.

The CDR3 here is CASSSRQGGMNTEAFF. For the CDR3, the DNA is TGCGCCAGCAGCTCAAGACAGGGGGGCATGAACACTGAAGCTTTCTTT. J is TRBJ1-1 and V is TRBV5-1; 9 nucleotides agree with TRBD1. With V trimmed by 3 bases and J by 0 bases, 6 bases remained unmatched. Germline V gives CDR1 SGHRS, CDR2 YFSETQ. This CDR3 spans 16 amino acids. The full variable domain, rest sourced from reference TRBV5-1 and TRBJ1-1, is KAGVTQTPRYLIKTRGQQVTLSCSPISGHRSVSWYQQTPGQGLQFLFEYFSETQRNKGNFPGRFSGRQFSNSRSEMNVSTLELGDSALYLCASSSRQGGMNTEAFFGQGTRLTVV.

The genes are TRBV28 and TRBJ2-7; a possible D gene is TRBD1 (5 bases). Trimming shortened V by 3 bases and J by 5 bases, and 11 bases separated the two germline ends. The CDR3 runs to 13 residues. Germline loops: CDR1 MDHEN, CDR2 SYDVKM. CDR3 bases: TGTGCCAGCAGTTTGCCAGGGAATGACGAGCAGTACTTC. This translates into CASSLPGNDEQYF. The complete variable domain, with remaining parts taken from reference TRBV28 and TRBJ2-7, reads DVKVTQSSRYLVKRTGEKVFLECVQDMDHENMFWYRQDPGLGLRLIYFSYDVKMKEKGDIPEGYSVSREKKERFSLILESASTNQTSMYLCASSLPGNDEQYFGPGTRLTVT.

The chain recombines TRBV9 with TRBJ1-3; D not resolved. The length of the CDR3 is 14 residues. Per germline, CDR1 SGDLS and CDR2 YYNGEE. Deletions cut 2 bases from V and 1 base from J, with 7 bases between. CDR3 sequence (DNA): TGTGCCAGCAGCGTCGAACTTTCTGGAAACACCATATATTTT. Its protein product is CASSVELSGNTIYF.

The chain is built from TRBV7-9 and TRBJ2-5; D is unresolved. Trimming stripped 2 bases from V and 4 bases from J, with 14 bases between. Germline CDR1 reads SEHNR; CDR2 reads FQNEAQ (reference sequence). The CDR3 extends over 15 amino acids. CDR3: CASSLLRPLGETQYF. The CDR3, as DNA: TGTGCCAGCAGCTTACTCAGGCCCCTGGGAGAGACCCAGTACTTC.

The gene calls are TRBV28 and TRBJ2-7; tentative D call: TRBD2 (6 bases). The CDR3 totals 12 residues. The germline V gene encodes CDR1 MDHEN and CDR2 SYDVKM. The V end lost 6 bases, the J end lost 4 bases, and 10 bases lay between the germline ends. CDR3 residues: CASRGGRYEQYF. Here the CDR3 DNA reads TGTGCCAGCAGGGGGGGAAGGTACGAGCAGTACTTC.

The chain joins TRBV6-5 to TRBJ2-3; D call uncertain. CDR1 MNHEY and CDR2 SVGAGI come from the germline V gene. This CDR3 has 15 amino acids. With 4 bases removed from V and 4 bases from J, the gap between germline ends came to 15 bases. The CDR3: CASSSAARSPDTQYF. CDR3 in DNA: TGTGCCAGCAGTTCCGCGGCGCGCTCCCCAGATACGCAGTATTTT.

The sample holds one count of this clone. The chain has TRBV28 and TRBJ2-7, with D tentatively TRBD1 (6 bases). V lost 4 bases and J lost 4, with 17 bases in between. Germline values: CDR1 MDHEN, CDR2 SYDVKM. The CDR3 loop spans 15 amino acids. The CDR3 spells CASSSPMDSVYEQYF. CDR3 DNA: TGTGCCAGCAGTTCCCCGATGGACAGCGTTTACGAGCAGTACTTC.

This sequence joins TRBV19 and TRBJ2-1, with TRBD1 as a possible D gene (6 bases). The germline V gene encodes CDR1 LNHDA and CDR2 SQIVND (reference sequence). V dropped 3 bases and J dropped 8 bases, with 14 bases sitting between them. The CDR3 totals 14 residues. CDR3 in amino acids: CASSMTGRVHEQFF. In DNA, the CDR3 is TGTGCCAGTAGTATGACAGGTAGGGTACATGAGCAGTTCTTC.

The chain joins TRBV5-4 to TRBJ2-1, with D unresolved. The V end was cut by 2 bases, the J end by 5 bases, with 5 bases between. CDR3 length: 12 amino acids. Germline V gene sequence: CDR1 SGHNT, CDR2 YYREEE (reference sequence). The CDR3 DNA sequence: TGTGCCAGCAGCTTCCCCGACAATGAGCAGTTCTTC. Translated, it gives CASSFPDNEQFF.

J is TRBJ2-1 and V is TRBV11-2, with 10 nucleotides matching TRBD2. This CDR3 is built from 15 residues. J was trimmed by 4 bases and V by 4 bases; bases with no gene match: 4. CDR1 is SGHAT and CDR2 is FQNNGV in the germline V gene. This chain's CDR3 is CASSSLAGAYNEQFF. CDR3 coding DNA: TGTGCCAGCAGCTCGCTAGCGGGGGCATACAATGAGCAGTTCTTC.

J is TRBJ2-7 and V is TRBV28; 12 bases agree with TRBD1. The CDR3 length is 16 residues. V shed 5 bases, J shed 4 bases, and the junction held 9 bases outside the gene matches. Per germline, CDR1 MDHEN and CDR2 SYDVKM. The CDR3 loop is CASSQQGTGGLYEQYF. The CDR3 DNA sequence: TGTGCCAGCAGTCAGCAAGGGACAGGGGGCCTGTACGAGCAGTACTTC.

The V call is TRBV9, the J call TRBJ1-4, with 7 bases lining up with TRBD1. The CDR3 covers 17 residues. The ends lost 4 bases at V and 0 bases at J; junction bases unmatched: 9. CDR1 SGDLS and CDR2 YYNGEE come from the germline V gene. Here the CDR3 DNA reads TGTGCCAGCAGCATGACAGGGAACCTTGCAACTAATGAAAAACTGTTTTTT. Translated, it gives CASSMTGNLATNEKLFF.

As concerns this clone: This sample also contains other DNA sequences that code for the same CDR3. The genes are TRBV28 and TRBJ2-1; 8 nucleotides match TRBD2. CDR3 size: 15 residues. In germline, CDR1 is MDHEN, CDR2 SYDVKM. With V trimmed by 4 bases and J by 7 bases, 9 bases remained unmatched. CDR3 nucleotide sequence: TGTGCCAGCAGTTCCGGGACTAGTGGGAGTAATGAGCAGTTCTTC. Its protein product is CASSSGTSGSNEQFF.

The rearrangement joins TRBV5-4 to TRBJ1-2; 7 bases align to TRBD1. The CDR3 is 13 amino acids. With V trimmed by 3 bases and J by 8 bases, 7 bases remained unmatched. Germline CDR1 is SGHNT and CDR2 is YYREEE (reference sequence). The CDR3 region has the DNA TGTGCCAGCAGCTCTCTGGGCAGGGGGGGCTACACCTTC. It translates to CASSSLGRGGYTF.

With regard to this clone: The junction does not match germline at one end; this may be a read error. The rearrangement joins TRBV5-6 to TRBJ2-7; 9 bases map to TRBD2. CDR3 size: 14 residues. The germline V gene has CDR1 SGHDT and CDR2 YYEEEE. CDR3 protein: CASSQAGGTYGQYF. CDR3 sequence (DNA): TGTGCCAGCAGTCAGGCGGGAGGGACCTACGGGCAGTACTTC. Full variable domain (outside the CDR3, taken from reference TRBV5-6 and TRBJ2-7): DAGVTQSPTHLIKTRGQQVTLRCSPKSGHDTVSWYQQALGQGPQFIFQYYEEEERQRGNFPDRFSGHQFPNYSSELNVNALLLGDSALYLCASSQAGGTYGQYFGPGTRLTVT.

On this clone itself: At the DNA level, this CDR3 is encoded by other sequences in the same sample as well. This chain connects TRBV5-1 to TRBJ2-1; TRBD2 might be the D (5 bases). The CDR3 spans 13 residues. In germline, CDR1 is SGHRS, CDR2 YFSETQ. The V and J ends lost 4 bases and 6 bases respectively, with 11 bases between them. DNA for the CDR3: TGCGCCAGCAGCCCCCTTGGAGGCAATGAGCAGTTCTTC. This sequence encodes CASSPLGGNEQFF.

The genes are TRBV5-1 and TRBJ1-2; 9 bases match TRBD1. The length of the CDR3 is 14 residues. Germline assignment: CDR1 SGHRS and CDR2 YFSETQ. V was clipped by 3 bases and J by 4 bases; unmatched bases: 4. Here the CDR3 reads CASSSGTGSYGYTF. CDR3 in DNA: TGCGCCAGCAGCTCCGGGACAGGGTCCTATGGCTACACCTTC.

V and J are TRBV4-2 and TRBJ1-6; 7 bases agree with TRBD1. Germline trimming cut 4 bases from V and 5 bases from J; bases unmatched to any gene: 8. Germline V gene sequence: CDR1 LGHNA, CDR2 YNFKEQ. The CDR3 runs 16 residues. The CDR3 DNA is TGTGCCAGCAGCCCCGAAGGGACAGAAAATAATTCACCCCTCCACTTT. Protein: CASSPEGTENNSPLHF.